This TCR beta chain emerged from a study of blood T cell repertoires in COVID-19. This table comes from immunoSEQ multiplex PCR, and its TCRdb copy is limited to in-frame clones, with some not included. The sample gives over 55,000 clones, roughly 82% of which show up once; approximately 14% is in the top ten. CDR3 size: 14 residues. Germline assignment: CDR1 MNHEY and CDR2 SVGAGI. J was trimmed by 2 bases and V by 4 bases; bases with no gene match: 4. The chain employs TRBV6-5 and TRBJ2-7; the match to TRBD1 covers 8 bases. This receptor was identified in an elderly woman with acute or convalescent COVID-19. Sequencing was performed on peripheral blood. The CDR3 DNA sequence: TGTGCCAGCAGTTCCGACAGGGGAACCTACGAGCAGTACTTC. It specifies CASSSDRGTYEQYF.